Each of the 5 T cell receptor beta chains below was sequenced from the same sample in a study of beta chain features in type 1 diabetes. The antigens these receptors bind are not known. The isolated RNA, all of it, was reverse transcribed, so expressed TCRB transcripts were what got sequenced. TCRdb's table, derived via immunoSEQ multiplex PCR, lists solely in-frame clones and lacks some. The table records about 150,000 clones, approximately 10% of them present only once. Study-level findings and limits: The study found moderately but significantly shorter TCRB CDR3s in all four CD4+ subsets of Type 1 diabetes patients.

The sample comprised central memory CD4+ T cells from blood. These receptors came from a man aged 30 to 39 with type 1 diabetes.

V and J are TRBV9 and TRBJ2-3, with D possibly being TRBD1 (5 bases). The ends were cut back, 0 bases at V and 6 bases at J, with 5 bases in the middle. The CDR3 is made up of 12 amino acids. Germline-derived CDR1 and CDR2 are SGDLS and YYNGEE. CDR3 coding DNA: TGTGCCAGCAGCGTAGCAGGGGATACGCAGTATTTT. Translated: CASSVAGDTQYF.

The table lists this clone with a few counts. The chain uses TRBV5-5 and TRBJ2-4; 9 nucleotides match TRBD1. The CDR3 spans 15 residues. The V gene's germline CDR1 is SGHKS and CDR2 YYEKEE (reference sequence). The V gene end was trimmed by 4 bases and the J gene end by 4 bases; junction bases not matched to a gene: 6. The CDR3 loop reads CASSRQGTGKNIQYF. In DNA, the CDR3 is TGTGCCAGCAGCCGCCAGGGGACAGGGAAAAACATTCAGTACTTC.

The V call is TRBV7-2, the J call TRBJ2-5; 12 positions agree with TRBD2. Trimming took 6 bases from V and 4 from J; bases not matched to a gene: 9. The CDR3 has 16 amino acids. Germline CDR1 SGHTA, CDR2 FQGNSA. The CDR3 DNA is TGTGCCAGCAGACGGACTAGCGGGAAGGTTTTAGAGACCCAGTACTTC. This gives the protein CASRRTSGKVLETQYF.

This clone turned up a few times. The V call is TRBV5-1, the J call TRBJ2-1; D gene unclear. Deletions cut 7 bases from V and 0 bases from J, with 17 bases between. From germline, CDR1 is SGHRS and CDR2 YFSETQ. This CDR3 region has 16 residues. The CDR3 coding sequence is TGCGCCAGCGCCTCCAACCCTCTAGGCTCCTACAATGAGCAGTTCTTC. Protein product: CASASNPLGSYNEQFF.

In its sample, this clone was seen a few times. This rearrangement joins TRBV5-1 to TRBJ2-5, with TRBD2 as a possible D gene (5 bases). The V and J ends lost 4 bases and 5 bases respectively, with 18 bases between them. CDR1 is SGHRS and CDR2 is YFSETQ in the germline V gene. This CDR3 contains 15 residues. As DNA, the CDR3 is TGCGCCAGCAGCCCCGGACTCGACTTAGATGAGACCCAGTACTTC. Protein sequence: CASSPGLDLDETQYF.